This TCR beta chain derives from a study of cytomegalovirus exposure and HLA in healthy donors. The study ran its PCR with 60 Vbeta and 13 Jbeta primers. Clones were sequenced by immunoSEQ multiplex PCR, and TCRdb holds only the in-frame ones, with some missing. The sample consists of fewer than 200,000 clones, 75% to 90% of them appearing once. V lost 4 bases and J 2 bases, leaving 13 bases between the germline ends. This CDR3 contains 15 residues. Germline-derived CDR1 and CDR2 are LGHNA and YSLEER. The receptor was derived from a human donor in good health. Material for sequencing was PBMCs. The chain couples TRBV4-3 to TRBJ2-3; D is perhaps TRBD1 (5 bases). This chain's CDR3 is CASSPELGLTDTQYF. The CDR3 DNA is TGCGCCAGCAGCCCGGAGCTGGGGCTCACAGATACGCAGTATTTT.